The source of this TCR beta chain is a study of blood T cell repertoires in COVID-19. Looking at the study overall: T cells, B-cell-depleted T cells, or PBMCs supplied cDNA or gDNA.

Living in 24 US areas, the participants were between about 18 and 100 years of age. Before being deemed recovered, Cohort 3 donors had two negative PCRs, clearance, or symptom resolution. How the authors handled the data: How many nucleated cells were present was estimated from reference gene primer amplification. TCRdb keeps only in-frame clones here, not all; method: immunoSEQ multiplex PCR. The D gene and trimming were derived from the DNA, and the V and J assignments and clone size from that table. The sample contains under 200,000 clones, more than 85% of which appear only once. This TCR came from a woman aged 50 to 65 who had recovered from COVID-19. Sequencing was carried out using PBMCs or T cells enriched from blood (not recorded which).

CDR3 residues: CASRVVQGIRTGELFF. The DNA of the CDR3 is TGTGCCAGCAGGGTAGTACAGGGGATTCGCACCGGGGAGCTGTTTTTT. The genes are TRBV2 and TRBJ2-2; 7 bases match TRBD1. Unmatched junction bases numbered 11, after V lost 6 bases and J lost 4 bases. Germline V lookup: CDR1 SNHLY, CDR2 FYNNEI. This CDR3 region has 16 residues.